A single count supports the clone carrying this T cell receptor (beta chain). The antigen is unknown. The sample comes from a study of T cell repertoires in cytomegalovirus infection. Study as a whole: Public TCR beta signatures marked donors with CMV infection and the matching HLA.

Points from the study as a whole: There were HLA-C-restricted CMV-specific TCR beta clonotypes dominating the ex vivo response.

V dropped 2 bases and J dropped 6; count of bases not matched to a gene: 9. The CDR3 loop spans 15 amino acids. Looked up from germline, CDR1 is MNHNY and CDR2 is SVGAGI (reference sequence). MiXCR, applied by TCRdb to the reads, yields one record per CDR3 protein. The table has approximately 110,000 distinct CDR3 sequences, about 32% seen once. The rearrangement links TRBV6-6 to TRBJ2-7; 8 nucleotides line up with TRBD1. The input for sequencing was CD8+ T cells from cultured PBMCs, taken from culture after CMV antigen stimulation. The clonotype was recovered from a human donor in good health (CMV status not recorded). Some clones in this sample may be carry-over from other donors' samples. The CDR3 is CASSYGQGVMGEQYF. In DNA form, the CDR3 reads TGTGCCAGCAGTTACGGACAGGGAGTAATGGGCGAGCAGTACTTC.